Below, one T cell receptor (beta chain) is given with its context. These data belong to a study of technical replicates of blood from a handful of donors. The CDR3 consists of 15 residues. In germline, CDR1 is SGHAT, CDR2 FQNNGV. V was trimmed by 4 bases and J by 0 bases, leaving 13 bases between them. The method was immunoSEQ multiplex PCR; TCRdb's version includes in-frame clones alone and lacks a portion of them. The sample consists of some 77,000 clones, around 94% of them appearing once. The chain couples TRBV11-2 to TRBJ2-7; D possibly corresponds to TRBD1 (5 bases). The source is a human donor in good health. Source material: T cells isolated from PBMCs. Here the CDR3 DNA reads TGTGCCAGCAGCTCCCCAGGGCGCTACTCCTACGAGCAGTACTTC. Protein: CASSSPGRYSYEQYF.